This T cell receptor beta chain was retrieved from a study of response to subunit inactivated influenza vaccine. As concerns this clonotype: The junction departs from germline at one end; a sequencing error may be responsible.

TCRdb ran MiXCR on the RT-PCR reads and lists one entry per CDR3 protein. This table has over 800,000 distinct CDR3 sequences, 21% appearing once. The material sequenced was PBMCs from blood, taken roughly 5 days after vaccination. The sequence came from a man between 50 and 59 years old who received an inactivated influenza vaccine.

The DNA of the CDR3 is TGCGCCAACAGCCAAAAAGGGGGATTTGGCTACACCTTC. It specifies CANSQKGGFGYTF. The gene calls are TRBV4-3 and TRBJ1-2, with a tentative D call TRBD1 (6 bases). Germline CDR1 is LGHNA and CDR2 is YSLEER. This CDR3 has 13 amino acids.